Each of the 13 T cell receptor beta chains below was sequenced from the same sample in a study of patients and donors after allogeneic stem cell transplantation. TCRdb called the RT-PCR reads again in MiXCR, with one record for every CDR3 protein. The sample lists 400,000 to 450,000 distinct CDR3 sequences; 16% were seen once. Sequencing was done on a sample of blood, either unsorted or a sorted T cell fraction (not recorded which). Receptors originate from a human donor who was either an allogeneic HSCT recipient or a stem cell or donor lymphocyte infusion donor (not recorded which). It is not recorded whose cells these are; they may come from a transplant donor.

The chain employs TRBV30 and TRBJ2-3, with D possibly matching TRBD2 (5 bases). V was clipped by 3 bases and J by 2 bases, with 9 bases between them. Per the germline V gene, CDR1 is GTSNPN and CDR2 is SVGIG (reference sequence). CDR3 length: 13 amino acids. The CDR3 is CAWSQLDTDTQYF. In DNA form, the CDR3 reads TGTGCCTGGAGCCAACTAGACACAGATACGCAGTATTTT.

This chain uses TRBV12-3 or TRBV12-4 with TRBJ2-3, with a weak D call TRBD2 (6 bases). Trimming shortened V by 7 bases and J by 7 bases, and 24 bases separated the two germline ends. This CDR3 region has 16 residues. The CDR3 spells CASTFLRGSPLNTQYF. The CDR3 DNA reads TGTGCCAGCACCTTTCTTCGGGGGAGCCCTCTAAATACGCAGTATTTT.

This clonotype was counted a few times. V is TRBV11-2 and J is TRBJ2-1; 9 bases align to TRBD2. Germline CDR1 and CDR2: SGHAT and FQNNGV. The CDR3 sequence is 18 residues long. Germline trimming cut 6 bases from V and 1 base from J; bases unmatched to any gene: 13. The CDR3 region is CASRHSPSGGWSYNEQFF. The CDR3 DNA follows: TGTGCCAGCAGACATTCGCCGAGCGGGGGGTGGTCCTACAATGAGCAGTTCTTC.

The genes are TRBV7-9 and TRBJ2-7; TRBD1 might be the D (6 bases). CDR1 is SEHNR, CDR2 FQNEAQ, per germline (reference sequence). Trimming cost V 3 bases and J 0 bases, with 9 bases left between them. The CDR3 length is 14 residues. The CDR3 DNA sequence: TGTGCCAGCAGCTTCGGGACATACTCCTACGAGCAGTACTTC. This sequence encodes CASSFGTYSYEQYF.

The CDR3 loop is CASSHHLKREETQYF. The CDR3 DNA reads as TGCGCCAGCAGCCACCACCTTAAGCGCGAAGAGACCCAGTACTTC. The V gene is TRBV4-1, the J gene TRBJ2-5, with D hard to call. This CDR3 spans 15 amino acids. Between the trimmed V and J ends, which lost 3 bases and 3 bases, there was a span of 14 bases. From germline, CDR1 is MGHRA and CDR2 YSYEKL.

V is TRBV10-3 and J is TRBJ2-7; D perhaps matches TRBD1 (5 bases). V lost 4 bases and J lost 1, with 8 bases in between. The CDR3 sequence is 13 residues long. In germline, CDR1 is ENHRY, CDR2 SYGVKD. CDR3 in DNA: TGTGCCATCAGTGTTCAGGGTTCCTACGAGCAGTACTTC. It specifies CAISVQGSYEQYF.

The chain combines TRBV3-1 with TRBJ2-1; TRBD2 matches 8 bases. From germline, CDR1 is LGHDT and CDR2 YNNKEL (reference sequence). J lost 7 bases, V lost 0 bases, and 11 bases had no gene match. The CDR3 sequence is 17 residues long. CDR3 in amino acids: CASSQDGASGWGNEQFF. The CDR3 DNA follows: TGTGCCAGCAGCCAAGATGGGGCTAGCGGGTGGGGGAATGAGCAGTTCTTC.

J is TRBJ2-1 and V is TRBV11-2; 9 nucleotides line up with TRBD2. Germline-derived CDR1 and CDR2 are SGHAT and FQNNGV. V shed 6 bases and J 7 bases; nucleotides not matched to a gene: 7. CDR3 size: 14 residues. CDR3 region: CASSAGGGRNEQFF. CDR3 nucleotide sequence: TGTGCCAGCAGTGCGGGAGGGGGTAGGAATGAGCAGTTCTTC.

The V call is TRBV6-1, the J call TRBJ2-5; the match to TRBD1 covers 8 bases. The V and J ends lost 4 bases and 9 bases, in that order; junction bases with no gene match: 7. The CDR3 has 13 residues. Germline lookup yields CDR1 MNHNS and CDR2 SASEGT. The CDR3 DNA follows: TGTGCCAGCAGTGGACAGGGGCCGGGGGCCCAGTACTTC. Translated: CASSGQGPGAQYF.

This clonotype came up a few times. At one end the junction does not follow the germline gene, possibly because of a read error. The rearrangement links TRBV7-7 to TRBJ2-5, with a weak D call TRBD2 (6 bases). This CDR3 contains 14 residues. Germline assignment: CDR1 SSHAT and CDR2 FNYEAQ (reference sequence). As DNA, the CDR3 is TGTGCTAGCAGGCTTCGGGGGTTCCAAGAGACCCAGTACTTC. This encodes CASRLRGFQETQYF. The full variable domain, its missing parts supplied by reference TRBV7-7 and TRBJ2-5, is GAGVSQSPRYKVTKRGQDVTLRCDPISSHATLYWYQQALGQGPEFLTYFNYEAQPDKSGLPSDRFSAERPEGSISTLTIQRTEQRDSAMYRCASRLRGFQETQYFGPGTRLLVL.

This clonotype was picked up a small number of times. V usage is TRBV11-2 and J usage is TRBJ2-7; D is unresolved. Germline CDR1 and CDR2: SGHAT and FQNNGV. V gave up 5 bases and J gave up 4 bases, with 12 bases separating them. The CDR3 is 13 residues long. The CDR3 nucleotides are TGTGCCAGCAGCCCTTTCGCGCGTTACGAGCAGTACTTC. As protein: CASSPFARYEQYF. The full variable domain, its missing parts supplied by reference TRBV11-2 and TRBJ2-7, is EAGVAQSPRYKIIEKRQSVAFWCNPISGHATLYWYQQILGQGPKLLIQFQNNGVVDDSQLPKDRFSAERLKGVDSTLKIQPAKLEDSAVYLCASSPFARYEQYFGPGTRLTVT.

The chain is built from TRBV6-8 and TRBJ2-3, with TRBD1 matching over 10 bases. Germline lookup yields CDR1 MNHGY and CDR2 SAAAGT. The V gene end was trimmed by 5 bases and the J gene end by 6 bases; junction bases not matched to a gene: 11. The CDR3 loop spans 16 amino acids. CDR3 nucleotides: TGTGCCAGCAGTGCGATGGACAGGGGGGTAACGGATACGCAGTATTTT. Its protein product is CASSAMDRGVTDTQYF.

This rearrangement joins TRBV11-3 to TRBJ1-4, with D possibly matching TRBD1 (5 bases). The CDR3 is 13 residues long. Germline-derived CDR1 and CDR2 are SGHNT and YENEEA. V lost 8 bases to trimming and J lost 0 bases, with 7 bases between them. CDR3 DNA: TGTGCCAGCGGAGGGGCAACTAATGAAAAACTGTTTTTT. This codes for CASGGATNEKLFF.